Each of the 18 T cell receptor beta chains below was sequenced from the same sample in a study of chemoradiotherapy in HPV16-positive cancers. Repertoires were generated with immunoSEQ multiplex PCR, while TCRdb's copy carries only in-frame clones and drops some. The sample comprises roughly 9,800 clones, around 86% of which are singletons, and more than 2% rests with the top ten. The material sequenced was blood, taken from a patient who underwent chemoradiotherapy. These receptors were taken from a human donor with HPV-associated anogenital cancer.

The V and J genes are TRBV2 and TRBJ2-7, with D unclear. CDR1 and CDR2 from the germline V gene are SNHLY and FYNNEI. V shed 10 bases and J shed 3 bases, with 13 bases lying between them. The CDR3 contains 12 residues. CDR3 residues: CATLPILYEQYF. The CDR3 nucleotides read TGTGCCACTCTACCCATCCTCTACGAGCAGTACTTC.

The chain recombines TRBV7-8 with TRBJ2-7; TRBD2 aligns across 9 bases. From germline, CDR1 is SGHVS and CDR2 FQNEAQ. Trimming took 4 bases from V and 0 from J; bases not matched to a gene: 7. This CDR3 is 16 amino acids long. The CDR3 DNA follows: TGTGCCAGCAGCTCAATAAGCGGGGGGTACTCCTACGAGCAGTACTTC. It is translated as CASSSISGGYSYEQYF.

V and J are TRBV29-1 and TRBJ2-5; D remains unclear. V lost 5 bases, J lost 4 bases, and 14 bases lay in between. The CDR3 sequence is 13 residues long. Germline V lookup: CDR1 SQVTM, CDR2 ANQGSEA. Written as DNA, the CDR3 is TGCAGCGTTTCGTTGGGGTCGGGAGAGACCCAGTACTTC. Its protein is CSVSLGSGETQYF.

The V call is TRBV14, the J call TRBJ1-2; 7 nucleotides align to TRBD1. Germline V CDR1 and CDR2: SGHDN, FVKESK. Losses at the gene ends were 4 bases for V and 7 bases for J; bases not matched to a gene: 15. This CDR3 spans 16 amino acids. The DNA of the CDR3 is TGTGCCAGCAGCCGCCAGGGAACAGGGGCCTTAAGTGGCTACACCTTC. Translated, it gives CASSRQGTGALSGYTF.

As DNA, the CDR3 is TGTGCCAGCAGTTCTACCCGACAGGGGGAGAACTATGGCTACACCTTC. It encodes CASSSTRQGENYGYTF. The chain carries TRBV7-9 and TRBJ1-2, with 9 bases lining up with TRBD1. The CDR3 has 16 amino acids. J gave up 2 bases and V 6 bases, and 10 bases lay outside the gene matches. The germline V gene has CDR1 SEHNR and CDR2 FQNEAQ (reference sequence).

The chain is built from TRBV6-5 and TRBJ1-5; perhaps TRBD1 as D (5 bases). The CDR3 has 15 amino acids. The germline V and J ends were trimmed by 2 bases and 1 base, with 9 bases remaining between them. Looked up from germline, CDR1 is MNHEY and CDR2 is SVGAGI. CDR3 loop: CASSYTWDSNQPQHF. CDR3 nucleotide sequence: TGTGCCAGCAGTTACACATGGGACAGCAATCAGCCCCAGCATTTT.

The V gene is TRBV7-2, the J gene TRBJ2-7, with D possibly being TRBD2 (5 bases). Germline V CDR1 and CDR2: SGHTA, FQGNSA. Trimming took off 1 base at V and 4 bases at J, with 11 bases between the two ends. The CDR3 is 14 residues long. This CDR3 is CASSLVSGKYEQYF. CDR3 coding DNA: TGTGCCAGCAGCTTAGTCTCGGGAAAATACGAGCAGTACTTC.

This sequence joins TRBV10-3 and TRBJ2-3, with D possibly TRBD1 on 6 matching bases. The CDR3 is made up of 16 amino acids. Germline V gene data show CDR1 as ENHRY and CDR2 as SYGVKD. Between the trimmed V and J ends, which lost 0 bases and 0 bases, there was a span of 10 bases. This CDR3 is CAISESLGGSTDTQYF. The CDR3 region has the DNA TGTGCCATCAGTGAGTCCTTAGGGGGTAGCACAGATACGCAGTATTTT.

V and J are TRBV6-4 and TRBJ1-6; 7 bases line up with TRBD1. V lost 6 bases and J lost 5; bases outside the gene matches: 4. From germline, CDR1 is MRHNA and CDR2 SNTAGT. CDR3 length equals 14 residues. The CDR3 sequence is CASSRDRDNSPLHF. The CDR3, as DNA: TGTGCCAGCAGCCGAGACAGGGATAATTCACCCCTCCACTTT.

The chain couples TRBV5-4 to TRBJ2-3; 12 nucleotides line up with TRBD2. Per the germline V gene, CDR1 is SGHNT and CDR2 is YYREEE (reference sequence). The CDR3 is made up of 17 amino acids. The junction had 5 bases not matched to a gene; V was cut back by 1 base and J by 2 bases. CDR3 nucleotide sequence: TGTGCCAGCAGCTTGTACCTAGCGGGGGGGTCCACAGATACGCAGTATTTT. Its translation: CASSLYLAGGSTDTQYF.

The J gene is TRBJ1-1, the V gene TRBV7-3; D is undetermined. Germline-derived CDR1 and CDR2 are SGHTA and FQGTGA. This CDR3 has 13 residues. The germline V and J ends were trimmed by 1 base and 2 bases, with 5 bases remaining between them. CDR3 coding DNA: TGTGCCAGCAGCTTAAACTTCAACACTGAAGCTTTCTTT. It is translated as CASSLNFNTEAFF.

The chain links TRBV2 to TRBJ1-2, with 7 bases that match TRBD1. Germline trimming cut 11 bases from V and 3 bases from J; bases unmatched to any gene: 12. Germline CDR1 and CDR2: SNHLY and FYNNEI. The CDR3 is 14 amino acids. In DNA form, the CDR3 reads TGTGCCGGGACAGTGAACTCCTTGGACTATGGCTACACCTTC. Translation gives CAGTVNSLDYGYTF.

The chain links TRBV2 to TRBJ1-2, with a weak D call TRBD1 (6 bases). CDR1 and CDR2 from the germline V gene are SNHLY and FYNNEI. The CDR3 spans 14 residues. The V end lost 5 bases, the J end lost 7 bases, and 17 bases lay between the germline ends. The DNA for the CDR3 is TGTGCCAGCAGTACGAATACAGGGAAGGGTGGCTACACCTTC. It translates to CASSTNTGKGGYTF.

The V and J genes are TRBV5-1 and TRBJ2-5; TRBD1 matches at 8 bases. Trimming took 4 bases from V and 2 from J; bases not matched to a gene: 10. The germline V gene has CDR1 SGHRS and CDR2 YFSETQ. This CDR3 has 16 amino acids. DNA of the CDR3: TGCGCCAGCAGCGCCGGACAGGGTCTAGGGCAAGAGACCCAGTACTTC. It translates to CASSAGQGLGQETQYF.

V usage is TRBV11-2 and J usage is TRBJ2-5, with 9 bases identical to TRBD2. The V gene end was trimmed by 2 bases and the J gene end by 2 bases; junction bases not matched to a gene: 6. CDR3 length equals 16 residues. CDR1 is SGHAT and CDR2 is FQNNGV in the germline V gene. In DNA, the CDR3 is TGTGCCAGCAGCTTATGGGGCGGGGGGGCACAAGAGACCCAGTACTTC. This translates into CASSLWGGGAQETQYF.

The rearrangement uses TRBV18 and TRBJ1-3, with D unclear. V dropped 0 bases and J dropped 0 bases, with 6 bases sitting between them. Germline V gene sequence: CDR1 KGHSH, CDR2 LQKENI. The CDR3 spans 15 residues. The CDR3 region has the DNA TGTGCCAGCTCACCACCCGGATTCTCTGGAAACACCATATATTTT. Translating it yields CASSPPGFSGNTIYF.

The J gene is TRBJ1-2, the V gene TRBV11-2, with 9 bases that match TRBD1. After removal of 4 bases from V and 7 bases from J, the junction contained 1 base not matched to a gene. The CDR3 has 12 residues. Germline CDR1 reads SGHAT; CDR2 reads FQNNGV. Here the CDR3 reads CASSSGQGGYTF. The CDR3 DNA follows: TGTGCCAGCAGCTCGGGACAGGGTGGCTACACCTTC.

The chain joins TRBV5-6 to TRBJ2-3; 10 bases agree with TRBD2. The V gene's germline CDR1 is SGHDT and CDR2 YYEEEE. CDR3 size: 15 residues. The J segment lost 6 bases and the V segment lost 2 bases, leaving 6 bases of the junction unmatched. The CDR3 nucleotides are TGTGCCAGCAGCTTCCTAGCGGGGGCCGGGGATACGCAGTATTTT. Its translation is CASSFLAGAGDTQYF.